This T cell receptor beta chain is from a study of cytomegalovirus exposure and HLA in healthy donors. Amplification used 60 Vbeta primers and 13 Jbeta primers. The data were produced by immunoSEQ multiplex PCR, yet TCRdb's version contains in-frame clones alone and is incomplete. Of about 160,000 clones in the sample, roughly 80% were seen once. Germline V lookup: CDR1 LGHNA, CDR2 YNFKEQ. V dropped 2 bases and J dropped 4; count of bases not matched to a gene: 1. The CDR3 sequence is 15 residues long. As for this clone: Its antigen is currently unknown.

General study findings and limits: In an earlier analysis, in 587 donors, most V segments appeared productive either ~87% or ~30% of the time. Researchers catalogued some 160 TCR beta chains as cytomegalovirus-associated. In the analysis, some V segments, TRBV6-2 and TRBV6-3 included, were excluded as indistinguishable. Cytomegalovirus status was reportedly diagnosed by the classifier with high specificity and sensitivity.

The chain is built from TRBV4-2 and TRBJ2-1; 11 nucleotides line up with TRBD2. The sequenced sample was PBMCs. The receptor's source is a woman in her twenties or thirties in good health and CMV-seropositive. DNA for the CDR3: TGTGCCAGCAGCCAACTAGCGGGGGGATACAATGAGCAGTTCTTC. The encoded protein is CASSQLAGGYNEQFF.